The 32 T cell receptor beta chains given below trace back to one sample, sequenced in a study of T cell repertoires in cytomegalovirus infection. TCRdb called the reads again in MiXCR, with one record for every CDR3 protein. The sample yields fewer than 300,000 distinct CDR3 sequences, under 30% seen once. The sample comprised PBMCs. The receptors shown here come from a human donor in good health (CMV status not recorded). Some clones in this sample may be carry-over from other donors' samples.

The sample holds a few counts of this clonotype. V gene TRBV7-2 combines with J gene TRBJ2-1; D not certain. The CDR3 is 12 amino acids. CDR1 is SGHTA and CDR2 is FQGNSA in the germline V gene. V lost 3 bases and J 9 bases, leaving 9 bases between the germline ends. DNA for the CDR3: TGTGCCAGCAGCTTTGTTTACGGTGAGCAGTTCTTC. Translation gives CASSFVYGEQFF. Full variable domain (outside the CDR3, taken from reference TRBV7-2 and TRBJ2-1): GAGVSQSPSNKVTEKGKDVELRCDPISGHTALYWYRQSLGQGLEFLIYFQGNSAPDKSGLPSDRFSAERTGGSVSTLTIQRTQQEDSAVYLCASSFVYGEQFFGPGTRLTVL.

The rearrangement joins TRBV7-9 to TRBJ2-1; TRBD2 aligns across 14 bases. The CDR3 has 15 amino acids. Germline loops: CDR1 SEHNR, CDR2 FQNEAQ (reference sequence). Trimming cost V 5 bases and J 7 bases; bases outside gene matches: 4. This CDR3 reads CASSLTSGRENEQFF. CDR3 nucleotides: TGTGCCAGCAGCCTGACTAGCGGGAGGGAAAATGAGCAGTTCTTC.

There are many counts of this clonotype. The V call is TRBV7-2, the J call TRBJ2-7; D may be TRBD2 (6 bases). Deletions cut 1 base from V and 5 bases from J, with 12 bases between. Germline V gene sequence: CDR1 SGHTA, CDR2 FQGNSA. The CDR3 extends over 14 amino acids. CDR3 nucleotide sequence: TGTGCCAGCAGCTTAGGGGGGGTGTTCCACGAGCAGTACTTC. Translation: CASSLGGVFHEQYF.

The V call is TRBV19, the J call TRBJ1-5; 7 bases fit TRBD1. The CDR3 sequence is 14 residues long. Germline V gene lookup returns CDR1 LNHDA and CDR2 SQIVND (reference sequence). Trimming took 6 bases from V and 6 from J; bases not matched to a gene: 8. CDR3 coding DNA: TGTGCCAGTAGCATTGGACAGGTCTTTCAGCCCCAGCATTTT. Translation gives CASSIGQVFQPQHF.

The CDR3 protein is CASSLLPDSYEQYF. DNA for the CDR3: TGCGCCAGCAGCTTGCTCCCGGACTCCTACGAGCAGTACTTC. V and J are TRBV5-1 and TRBJ2-7, with no clear D. V lost 1 base and J 0 bases, leaving 8 bases between the germline ends. From germline, CDR1 is SGHRS and CDR2 YFSETQ. The CDR3 has 14 residues.

This clonotype was detected only a few times. The CDR3 DNA sequence: TGCAGTGCTAGAGATCAGGGGAGCTACACCTTC. Encoded protein: CSARDQGSYTF. The chain couples TRBV20-1 to TRBJ1-2; perhaps TRBD1 as D (6 bases). Trimming left V 0 bases short and J 9 bases short, with 8 bases between. The length of the CDR3 is 11 residues. The V gene's germline CDR1 is DFQATT and CDR2 SNEGSKA (reference sequence).

The chain carries TRBV2 and TRBJ2-3; tentative D call: TRBD1 (5 bases). CDR3 length: 14 amino acids. Trimming shortened V by 3 bases and J by 0 bases, and 7 bases separated the two germline ends. Germline V gives CDR1 SNHLY, CDR2 FYNNEI. The CDR3 sequence is CASSETVSTDTQYF. The CDR3 DNA reads TGTGCCAGCAGTGAGACAGTCAGCACAGATACGCAGTATTTT.

The CDR3 DNA reads TGTGCCAGTTTTGGTGGCAATCAGCCCCAGCATTTT. This encodes CASFGGNQPQHF. The rearrangement uses TRBV19 and TRBJ1-5, with D uncertain. CDR3 length equals 12 residues. Trimming stripped 8 bases from V and 2 bases from J, with 7 bases between. Germline CDR1 is LNHDA and CDR2 is SQIVND (reference sequence).

J is TRBJ1-5 and V is TRBV6-2 or TRBV6-3, with D hard to call. The CDR3 runs to 15 residues. Trimming shortened V by 4 bases and J by 2 bases, and 12 bases separated the two germline ends. Germline CDR1 reads MNHEY; CDR2 reads SVGEGT. CDR3 nucleotide sequence: TGTGCCAGCAGTTCTCCGACAACGGGCAATCAGCCCCAGCATTTT. Its translation is CASSSPTTGNQPQHF.

The table lists this clonotype with many counts. CDR3 coding DNA: TGTGCCAGCAGCTTAACACGTACACCCAACTACTACGAGCAGTACTTC. Translated: CASSLTRTPNYYEQYF. The V call is TRBV7-2, the J call TRBJ2-7; no clear D gene. The V gene lost 2 bases and the J gene lost 3 bases, with 17 bases spanning the gap. The CDR3 covers 16 residues. Per germline, CDR1 SGHTA and CDR2 FQGNSA.

The V and J genes are TRBV6-2 or TRBV6-3 and TRBJ1-2; D perhaps matches TRBD1 (6 bases). CDR3 length: 12 amino acids. V dropped 6 bases and J dropped 6 bases, with 11 bases sitting between them. Germline loops: CDR1 MNHEY, CDR2 SVGEGT. CDR3 sequence (DNA): TGTGCCAGCAGCTACAGGGAGGATGGCTACACCTTC. It yields the protein CASSYREDGYTF.

The chain combines TRBV28 with TRBJ1-4; TRBD1 aligns across 12 bases. Per germline, CDR1 MDHEN and CDR2 SYDVKM. The CDR3 has 16 amino acids. V lost 6 bases to trimming and J lost 8 bases; unmatched junction nucleotides: 10. CDR3 protein: CASSPAGTGGEEKLFF. DNA for the CDR3: TGTGCCAGCAGCCCCGCCGGGACAGGGGGCGAAGAAAAACTGTTTTTT.

The rearrangement uses TRBV9 and TRBJ2-1, with TRBD2 as a possible D gene (5 bases). This CDR3 is 14 amino acids long. Between the trimmed V and J ends, which lost 0 bases and 10 bases, there was a span of 14 bases. Germline V CDR1 and CDR2: SGDLS, YYNGEE. The CDR3 sequence: CASSVGKTTGEQFF. The CDR3 bases are TGTGCCAGCAGCGTAGGTAAGACTACTGGAGAGCAGTTCTTC.

This clonotype was seen many times. V usage is TRBV11-2 and J usage is TRBJ1-6; 10 bases agree with TRBD1. Germline trimming cut 5 bases from V and 9 bases from J; bases unmatched to any gene: 10. The CDR3 loop spans 16 amino acids. Germline CDR1 SGHAT, CDR2 FQNNGV. CDR3 nucleotide sequence: TGTGCCAGCAGCCTCGACCCGGGACAGGGGTCTTCACCCCTCCACTTT. This encodes CASSLDPGQGSSPLHF. The entire variable domain, with the rest obtained from reference TRBV11-2 and TRBJ1-6, is as follows: EAGVAQSPRYKIIEKRQSVAFWCNPISGHATLYWYQQILGQGPKLLIQFQNNGVVDDSQLPKDRFSAERLKGVDSTLKIQPAKLEDSAVYLCASSLDPGQGSSPLHFGNGTRLTVT.

The chain has TRBV25-1 and TRBJ2-7; the D gene is possibly TRBD2 (5 bases). The germline CDR1 and CDR2 sequences are MGHDK and SYGVNS. Between the trimmed V and J ends, which lost 0 bases and 2 bases, there was a span of 5 bases. CDR3 length: 13 amino acids. The DNA of the CDR3 is TGTGCCAGCAGTGAATACGGGACCTACGAGCAGTACTTC. Its translation: CASSEYGTYEQYF.

There are many counts of this clonotype. The J gene is TRBJ1-4, the V gene TRBV6-2 or TRBV6-3; D remains ambiguous. Germline loops: CDR1 MNHEY, CDR2 SVGEGT. V dropped 2 bases and J dropped 1 base, with 8 bases sitting between them. The CDR3 is made up of 15 amino acids. This chain's CDR3 is CASSYMDGTNEKLFF. The CDR3 nucleotides are TGTGCCAGCAGTTACATGGACGGAACTAATGAAAAACTGTTTTTT.

The table lists this clonotype with a few counts. CDR3 in amino acids: CASSLVKLAGGSTDTQYF. CDR3 DNA sequence: TGTGCCAGCAGCTTAGTCAAACTAGCGGGAGGGAGCACAGATACGCAGTATTTT. This chain joins TRBV7-2 and TRBJ2-3; 13 bases align to TRBD2. Germline V gene data show CDR1 as SGHTA and CDR2 as FQGNSA. The CDR3 is 18 residues long. Trimming cost V 1 base and J 0 bases; bases outside gene matches: 4. Variable domain in full (rest from reference TRBV7-2 and TRBJ2-3): GAGVSQSPSNKVTEKGKDVELRCDPISGHTALYWYRQSLGQGLEFLIYFQGNSAPDKSGLPSDRFSAERTGGSVSTLTIQRTQQEDSAVYLCASSLVKLAGGSTDTQYFGPGTRLTVL.

In this sample, this clonotype turned up a few times. DNA for the CDR3: TGCAGTGCTCCCCCCCCGGGGACAGATACGCAGTATTTT. Encoded protein: CSAPPPGTDTQYF. The gene calls are TRBV20-1 and TRBJ2-3; TRBD2 is a possible D gene (5 bases). Germline loops: CDR1 DFQATT, CDR2 SNEGSKA (reference sequence). The CDR3 runs 13 residues. V was clipped by 5 bases and J by 3 bases, with 12 bases between them.

The chain has TRBV6-6 and TRBJ1-5; D is ambiguous. Germline assignment: CDR1 MNHNY and CDR2 SVGAGI (reference sequence). Between the trimmed V and J ends, which lost 10 bases and 1 base, there was a span of 11 bases. This CDR3 is 13 amino acids long. This chain's CDR3 is CAMAPTSNQPQHF. CDR3 nucleotide sequence: TGTGCCATGGCGCCGACGAGCAATCAGCCCCAGCATTTT.

The chain recombines TRBV20-1 with TRBJ2-7; D is perhaps TRBD1 or TRBD2 (5 bases each). The CDR3 has 13 residues. In germline, CDR1 is DFQATT, CDR2 SNEGSKA (reference sequence). Trimming cost V 6 bases and J 2 bases, with 14 bases left between them. The CDR3 nucleotides are TGCAGTGCCGAAAGGGACGCAGCCTACGAGCAGTACTTC. This translates into CSAERDAAYEQYF.

This clonotype has a handful of counts. Written as DNA, the CDR3 is TGTGCCAGCAGCAAACTGTTCGGGGGCCTGGGCACTGAAGCTTTCTTT. Protein: CASSKLFGGLGTEAFF. This chain connects TRBV5-4 to TRBJ1-1; possible D gene TRBD1, 6 bases. Germline CDR1 is SGHNT and CDR2 is YYREEE (reference sequence). V was cut by 4 bases and J by 4 bases, with 20 bases left in between. The CDR3 length is 16 residues.

This clonotype was seen a handful of times. J is TRBJ1-3 and V is TRBV7-9; the D gene is possibly TRBD1 (6 bases). In germline, CDR1 is SEHNR, CDR2 FQNEAQ (reference sequence). Deletions cut 3 bases from V and 3 bases from J, with 9 bases between. The CDR3 spans 14 residues. CDR3 sequence (DNA): TGTGCCAGCAGCTTGCAACAGGGTGGAAACACCATATATTTT. The encoded protein is CASSLQQGGNTIYF.

This clonotype was observed many times. CDR3 protein: CASSLTPAGGTDTQYF. The CDR3 DNA sequence: TGTGCCAGCAGCTTAACCCCGGCGGGGGGAACAGATACGCAGTATTTT. This sequence joins TRBV7-2 and TRBJ2-3, with TRBD2 matching 8 bases. The germline V gene encodes CDR1 SGHTA and CDR2 FQGNSA. The CDR3 totals 16 residues. V was pared by 2 bases and J by 3 bases, with 7 bases of the junction left unmatched.

This clonotype came up a few times. The rearrangement uses TRBV30 and TRBJ2-6; D is uncertain. V dropped 0 bases and J dropped 2 bases, with 5 bases sitting between them. Germline CDR1 is GTSNPN and CDR2 is SVGIG (reference sequence). This CDR3 spans 14 amino acids. CDR3 loop: CAWSVKAGANVLTF. The CDR3 DNA reads TGTGCCTGGAGTGTAAAGGCTGGGGCCAACGTCCTGACTTTC.

This clonotype came up a few times. This chain uses TRBV14 with TRBJ2-5; D possibly matches TRBD1 or TRBD2 (5 bases each). The CDR3 sequence is 15 residues long. V was clipped by 4 bases and J by 4 bases, with 16 bases between them. From germline, CDR1 is SGHDN and CDR2 FVKESK. The CDR3 protein is CASSLGTRPSETQYF. DNA of the CDR3: TGTGCCAGCAGCCTAGGGACCCGTCCCTCAGAGACCCAGTACTTC.

DNA for the CDR3: TGTGCCAGCAGCTTGGGCTACAGGGGGCCTAGTGGCTACACCTTC. This encodes CASSLGYRGPSGYTF. The chain carries TRBV5-5 and TRBJ1-2, with TRBD1 identical over 9 bases. The V and J ends lost 0 bases and 7 bases, in that order; junction bases with no gene match: 7. Germline CDR1 reads SGHKS; CDR2 reads YYEKEE (reference sequence). The CDR3 sequence is 15 residues long.

CDR3 sequence reads: CASRPYPTRGTEAFF. CDR3 nucleotides: TGTGCCAGCAGACCCTACCCCACGAGGGGCACTGAAGCTTTCTTT. V gene TRBV27 combines with J gene TRBJ1-1; maybe TRBD1 (5 bases). CDR1 and CDR2 from the germline V gene are MNHEY and SMNVEV (reference sequence). This CDR3 is 15 amino acids long. Trimming removed 6 bases at V and 4 bases at J, with 18 bases between.

This clonotype has only a few counts. The chain combines TRBV7-8 with TRBJ2-2; 7 nucleotides agree with TRBD2. The CDR3 length is 16 residues. J was trimmed by 5 bases and V by 5 bases; bases with no gene match: 11. The germline V gene has CDR1 SGHVS and CDR2 FQNEAQ. The chain's CDR3 is CASSPNFGRPTGELFF. The DNA for the CDR3 is TGTGCCAGCAGCCCTAACTTCGGGAGGCCGACCGGGGAGCTGTTTTTT.

This clonotype was detected a few times. The genes are TRBV2 and TRBJ1-1; D unclear. Trimming stripped 6 bases from V and 5 bases from J, with 10 bases between. Germline V gene lookup returns CDR1 SNHLY and CDR2 FYNNEI. The CDR3 extends over 12 amino acids. The CDR3 here is CASSPGRTEAFF. In nucleotides, the CDR3 is TGTGCCAGCAGCCCCGGTCGTACTGAAGCTTTCTTT.

The table lists this clonotype with a few counts. The rearrangement joins TRBV20-1 to TRBJ2-5; a weak D match, TRBD2 (5 bases). The germline V gene encodes CDR1 DFQATT and CDR2 SNEGSKA (reference sequence). The CDR3 is 13 amino acids. The germline V and J ends were trimmed by 4 bases and 1 base, with 10 bases remaining between them. The CDR3 is CSATGSSQETQYF. DNA for the CDR3: TGCAGTGCTACGGGAAGTTCCCAAGAGACCCAGTACTTC.

The CDR3 loop reads CSVGHSEQYF. The CDR3 DNA is TGCAGCGTCGGTCATAGCGAGCAGTACTTC. The V call is TRBV29-1, the J call TRBJ2-7; D not certain. CDR3 length: 10 amino acids. CDR1 is SQVTM and CDR2 is ANQGSEA in the germline V gene. V dropped 6 bases and J dropped 6 bases, with 9 bases sitting between them.

The genes are TRBV6-2 or TRBV6-3 and TRBJ1-2; unclear D gene. The CDR3 has 14 residues. Trimming shortened V by 6 bases and J by 8 bases, and 19 bases separated the two germline ends. Germline-derived CDR1 and CDR2 are MNHEY and SVGEGT. CDR3 sequence reads: CASSNGAGARGYTF. DNA for the CDR3: TGTGCCAGCAGCAACGGTGCCGGAGCGAGAGGCTACACCTTC.